The next 9 T cell receptor beta chains were all read from a single sample in a study of cytomegalovirus exposure and HLA in healthy donors (dated 2017 in TCRdb). The library came from the immunoSEQ multiplex PCR assay. The multiplex PCR relied on a mix of 60 forward primers for TCR Vbeta segments and 13 reverse primers for TCR Jbeta segments. TCRdb provides this immuneACCESS table in a form limited to in-frame rearrangements. Some clones are lacking; in checked studies, under half of them reflect an unresolved V gene, and why the rest are absent is not known. The sample records 90,000 to 140,000 clones, 70% to 75% of which are singletons. In total, the top ten clones hold around 1.2% of the sample. Sequencing input: PBMCs. Source of these receptors: a man in his forties or fifties in good health and CMV-seronegative.

The genes are TRBV5-4 and TRBJ2-2; tentative D call: TRBD2 (6 bases). CDR1 and CDR2 from the germline V gene are SGHNT and YYREEE (reference sequence). With 1 base removed from V and 0 bases from J, the gap between germline ends came to 10 bases. This CDR3 spans 16 amino acids. CDR3 sequence (DNA): TGTGCCAGCAGCTTGCGGGGGTTCGCGAACACCGGGGAGCTGTTTTTT. It yields the protein CASSLRGFANTGELFF. Full variable domain (outside the CDR3, taken from reference TRBV5-4 and TRBJ2-2): ETGVTQSPTHLIKTRGQQVTLRCSSQSGHNTVSWYQQALGQGPQFIFQYYREEENGRGNFPPRFSGLQFPNYSSELNVNALELDDSALYLCASSLRGFANTGELFFGEGSRLTVL.

The chain recombines TRBV6-5 with TRBJ2-5, with TRBD2 matching 13 bases. The CDR3 spans 16 residues. V dropped 0 bases and J dropped 5; count of bases not matched to a gene: 3. Per the germline V gene, CDR1 is MNHEY and CDR2 is SVGAGI. CDR3 loop: CASSYSGLAGPETQYF. CDR3 sequence (DNA): TGTGCCAGCAGTTACTCGGGACTAGCGGGGCCGGAGACCCAGTACTTC.

The chain combines TRBV30 with TRBJ2-7; D call uncertain. The CDR3 runs to 13 residues. Deletions cut 3 bases from V and 4 bases from J, with 13 bases between. In germline, CDR1 is GTSNPN, CDR2 SVGIG (reference sequence). The CDR3 nucleotides are TGTGCCTGGAGGTCCGGGTTTGTTTACGAGCAGTACTTC. This codes for CAWRSGFVYEQYF.

The table lists this clone with a few counts. V usage is TRBV27 and J usage is TRBJ1-2, with D hard to call. The V end lost 3 bases, the J end lost 8 bases, and 13 bases lay between the germline ends. This CDR3 contains 13 residues. Per the germline V gene, CDR1 is MNHEY and CDR2 is SMNVEV (reference sequence). CDR3 nucleotides: TGTGCCAGCAGTTTGGTCCGGGGTGTAGGCTACACCTTC. Protein: CASSLVRGVGYTF.

The CDR3 nucleotides are TGTGCCAGCTCACCGCCGGGACAGGGGGTTTATGAGCAGTTCTTC. It encodes CASSPPGQGVYEQFF. V and J are TRBV18 and TRBJ2-1; TRBD1 agrees at 11 bases. The germline CDR1 and CDR2 sequences are KGHSH and LQKENI. CDR3 length: 15 residues. V shed 3 bases, J shed 8 bases, and the junction held 6 bases outside the gene matches.

This rearrangement joins TRBV6-5 to TRBJ2-1; 10 bases are shared with TRBD2. Germline V gene sequence: CDR1 MNHEY, CDR2 SVGAGI. The CDR3 spans 15 residues. V lost 5 bases to trimming and J lost 3 bases; unmatched junction nucleotides: 4. Written as DNA, the CDR3 is TGTGCCAGCAGTAGCGGGGGGGCCGGCTACAATGAGCAGTTCTTC. It encodes CASSSGGAGYNEQFF.

This clone turned up a few times. This chain uses TRBV30 with TRBJ2-3, with a tentative D call TRBD1 (5 bases). Trimming shortened V by 3 bases and J by 4 bases, and 11 bases separated the two germline ends. Germline V CDR1 and CDR2: GTSNPN, SVGIG (reference sequence). The CDR3 is 13 residues long. CDR3 nucleotides: TGTGCCTGGAGCCGCACACAGGCAGATACGCAGTATTTT. It translates to CAWSRTQADTQYF.

This chain connects TRBV7-2 to TRBJ1-2; 9 positions match TRBD1. The V gene end was trimmed by 4 bases and the J gene end by 6 bases; junction bases not matched to a gene: 15. The length of the CDR3 is 17 residues. Germline loops: CDR1 SGHTA, CDR2 FQGNSA. As DNA, the CDR3 is TGTGCCAGCAGCTCATTCATGCATCCGGGACAGGGAGATGGCTACACCTTC. It yields the protein CASSSFMHPGQGDGYTF.

The V gene is TRBV7-9, the J gene TRBJ2-1, with TRBD2 matching 8 bases. V shed 4 bases and J 2 bases; nucleotides not matched to a gene: 7. Germline CDR1 and CDR2: SEHNR and FQNEAQ (reference sequence). The CDR3 contains 16 residues. CDR3 region: CASSSPTSVAYNEQFF. The CDR3 nucleotides are TGTGCCAGCAGCTCACCGACTAGCGTGGCCTACAATGAGCAGTTCTTC. The whole variable domain, filled in from reference TRBV7-9 and TRBJ2-1, reads DTGVSQNPRHKITKRGQNVTFRCDPISEHNRLYWYRQTLGQGPEFLTYFQNEAQLEKSRLLSDRFSAERPKGSFSTLEIQRTEQGDSAMYLCASSSPTSVAYNEQFFGPGTRLTVL.